The 17 T cell receptor beta chains in this list originate from one sample, sequenced in a study of T cell responses to AZD1222 COVID-19 vaccine. Measured with immunoSEQ multiplex PCR; TCRdb has only the in-frame clones, and not every one. The sample has around 120,000 clones, about 90% seen once. Sequenced material: peripheral blood, taken on day 0 of AZD1222 vaccination. These receptors came from an adult in good health.

CDR3: CASSIGTSGAYEQYF. CDR3 coding DNA: TGTGCCAGCAGCATAGGGACTAGCGGGGCCTACGAGCAGTACTTC. This chain links TRBV9 with TRBJ2-7; 13 positions match TRBD2. This CDR3 has 15 amino acids. V shed 4 bases and J 2 bases; nucleotides not matched to a gene: 3. CDR1 is SGDLS and CDR2 is YYNGEE in the germline V gene.

The J gene is TRBJ1-3, the V gene TRBV7-2; D not resolved. Germline CDR1 SGHTA, CDR2 FQGNSA. This CDR3 is built from 14 residues. With 1 base removed from V and 2 bases from J, the gap between germline ends came to 6 bases. CDR3 sequence reads: CASSLESAGNTIYF. DNA for the CDR3: TGTGCCAGCAGCTTAGAAAGTGCTGGAAACACCATATATTTT.

Here the CDR3 reads CASSPRDRGYEQYF. CDR3 sequence (DNA): TGTGCCAGCAGCCCCCGAGACAGGGGGTACGAGCAGTACTTC. J is TRBJ2-7 and V is TRBV13; 9 positions match TRBD1. Per germline, CDR1 PRHDT and CDR2 FYEKMQ (reference sequence). The CDR3 has 14 amino acids. Unmatched junction bases numbered 6, after V lost 5 bases and J lost 4 bases.

The chain carries TRBV6-2 or TRBV6-3 and TRBJ2-1; 7 positions match TRBD2. J lost 3 bases, V lost 6 bases, and 8 bases had no gene match. Germline assignment: CDR1 MNHEY and CDR2 SVGEGT. The CDR3 extends over 15 amino acids. This chain's CDR3 is CASSLLASYYNEQFF. The CDR3, as DNA: TGTGCCAGCAGCCTACTAGCGTCCTACTACAATGAGCAGTTCTTC.

The V gene is TRBV7-2, the J gene TRBJ2-1, with D hard to call. Germline V gene sequence: CDR1 SGHTA, CDR2 FQGNSA. CDR3 length equals 14 residues. V lost 3 bases, J lost 5 bases, and 11 bases lay in between. The CDR3 region is CASSFNFPDNEQFF. CDR3 DNA sequence: TGTGCCAGCAGCTTCAACTTCCCCGACAATGAGCAGTTCTTC.

In this sample, this clone turned up once. The V gene is TRBV7-2, the J gene TRBJ1-3, with D possibly TRBD1 on 5 matching bases. The CDR3 runs 16 residues. CDR1 is SGHTA, CDR2 FQGNSA, per germline. The V gene lost 1 base and the J gene lost 0 bases, with 10 bases spanning the gap. The CDR3 coding sequence is TGTGCCAGCAGCTTAGTCGGGGCCGACTCTGGAAACACCATATATTTT. This sequence encodes CASSLVGADSGNTIYF.

The rearrangement links TRBV19 to TRBJ1-1; 8 bases align to TRBD1. The V and J ends lost 9 bases and 7 bases, in that order; junction bases with no gene match: 13. Per germline, CDR1 LNHDA and CDR2 SQIVND (reference sequence). The CDR3 totals 14 residues. This CDR3 reads CASKEDRAIFEAFF. In nucleotides, the CDR3 is TGTGCCAGCAAAGAGGACAGGGCTATTTTTGAAGCTTTCTTT.

The chain recombines TRBV4-1 with TRBJ2-2; 15 bases align to TRBD2. Germline V gene lookup returns CDR1 MGHRA and CDR2 YSYEKL. The CDR3 consists of 19 residues. After removal of 4 bases from V and 4 bases from J, the junction contained 10 bases not matched to a gene. The CDR3: CASSRSGLAGGPGTGELFF. The DNA of the CDR3 is TGCGCCAGCAGCCGATCCGGACTAGCGGGAGGGCCTGGCACCGGGGAGCTGTTTTTT.

As to this clone: The same CDR3 also results from other DNA sequences found in this sample. This chain joins TRBV4-3 and TRBJ1-5; no clear D. The ends were cut back, 0 bases at V and 6 bases at J, with 6 bases in the middle. Germline CDR1 LGHNA, CDR2 YSLEER. The CDR3 is 13 residues long. The CDR3 here is CASSQDVGQPQHF. The CDR3 DNA sequence: TGCGCCAGCAGCCAAGATGTTGGTCAGCCCCAGCATTTT.

This sequence joins TRBV19 and TRBJ2-1; TRBD2 aligns across 9 bases. CDR3 length: 13 amino acids. The germline V gene has CDR1 LNHDA and CDR2 SQIVND (reference sequence). The trim removed 7 bases at V and 5 bases at J, leaving 3 bases unmatched. CDR3 nucleotide sequence: TGTGCCAGTACTAGCGGGGCTAACAATGAGCAGTTCTTC. Translating gives CASTSGANNEQFF.

This chain connects TRBV13 to TRBJ1-2; 7 positions match TRBD1. V trimming: 5 bases; J trimming: 2 bases; junction bases outside the gene matches: 5. Germline V lookup: CDR1 PRHDT, CDR2 FYEKMQ (reference sequence). The CDR3 sequence is 14 residues long. CDR3 nucleotide sequence: TGTGCCAGCAGCGAGGGACAGATAAACTATGGCTACACCTTC. This sequence encodes CASSEGQINYGYTF.

The rearrangement links TRBV7-2 to TRBJ1-4; D unclear. Trimming took off 2 bases at V and 4 bases at J, with 14 bases between the two ends. Germline CDR1 and CDR2: SGHTA and FQGNSA. The CDR3 loop spans 16 amino acids. The CDR3 is CASSLISKKDNEKLFF. In DNA form, the CDR3 reads TGTGCCAGCAGCTTAATTTCGAAGAAGGATAATGAAAAACTGTTTTTT. Based on the CDR3 plus reference TRBV7-2 and TRBJ1-4, the full variable domain is GAGVSQSPSNKVTEKGKDVELRCDPISGHTALYWYRQSLGQGLEFLIYFQGNSAPDKSGLPSDRFSAERTGGSVSTLTIQRTQQEDSAVYLCASSLISKKDNEKLFFGSGTQLSVL.

This sequence joins TRBV4-3 and TRBJ2-7, with D possibly being TRBD1 (6 bases). Germline V gives CDR1 LGHNA, CDR2 YSLEER. The CDR3 contains 15 residues. Trimming removed 3 bases from V and 4 bases from J, with 16 bases in between. This chain's CDR3 is CASSQAPGTIYEQYF. DNA of the CDR3: TGCGCCAGCAGCCAGGCCCCCGGGACAATATACGAGCAGTACTTC.

This clone was counted a single time. The rearrangement joins TRBV6-2 or TRBV6-3 to TRBJ1-2; D is uncertain. The CDR3 sequence is 12 residues long. V lost 0 bases and J 11 bases, leaving 10 bases between the germline ends. The germline gives CDR1 MNHEY, CDR2 SVGEGT. CDR3 DNA: TGTGCCAGCAGTTACTCGGCAGGTCCGTACACCTTC. It yields the protein CASSYSAGPYTF.

The chain couples TRBV6-5 to TRBJ1-1; D is perhaps TRBD1 (5 bases). The V gene's germline CDR1 is MNHEY and CDR2 SVGAGI. V was trimmed by 11 bases and J by 5 bases, leaving 12 bases between them. CDR3 length: 11 amino acids. CDR3 sequence reads: CACQGGTEAFF. The CDR3 DNA is TGTGCCTGCCAGGGAGGGACTGAAGCTTTCTTT.

This clone was observed a single time. The V and J genes are TRBV11-2 and TRBJ2-2; no firm D call. The CDR3 consists of 15 residues. Germline V CDR1 and CDR2: SGHAT, FQNNGV. The V end lost 1 base, the J end lost 0 bases, and 6 bases lay between the germline ends. The CDR3 nucleotides are TGTGCCAGCAGCTTAGCCAGGACGAACACCGGGGAGCTGTTTTTT. Amino acids: CASSLARTNTGELFF.

The chain couples TRBV9 to TRBJ1-1; maybe TRBD1 (5 bases). Trimming pared 0 bases from V and 2 bases from J, leaving 11 bases between. Germline V lookup: CDR1 SGDLS, CDR2 YYNGEE. CDR3 size: 15 residues. The CDR3 DNA is TGTGCCAGCAGCGTAGAGACCAGGGCAAACACTGAAGCTTTCTTT. Encoded protein: CASSVETRANTEAFF.